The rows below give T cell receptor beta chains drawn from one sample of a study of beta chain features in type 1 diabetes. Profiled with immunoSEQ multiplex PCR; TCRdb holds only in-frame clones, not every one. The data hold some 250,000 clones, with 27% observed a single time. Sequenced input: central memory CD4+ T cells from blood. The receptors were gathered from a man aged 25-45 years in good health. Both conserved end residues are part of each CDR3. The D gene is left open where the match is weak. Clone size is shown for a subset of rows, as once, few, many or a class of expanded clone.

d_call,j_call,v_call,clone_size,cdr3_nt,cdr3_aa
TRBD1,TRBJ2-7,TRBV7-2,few,TGTGCCAGCAGCTCCGACAGGGTGATGGGCGAGCAGTACTTC,CASSSDRVMGEQYF
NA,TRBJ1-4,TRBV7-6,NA,TGTGCCAGCAGCTTAGTGCAGCCTTCTTATTCAACTAATGAAAAACTGTTTTTT,CASSLVQPSYSTNEKLFF
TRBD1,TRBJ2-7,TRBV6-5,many,TGTGCCAGCAGTTCCACGGGACAGTTTTCCTACGAGCAGTACTTC,CASSSTGQFSYEQYF
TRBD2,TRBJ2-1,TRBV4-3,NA,TGCGCCAGCAGCCAAGGACCTAGCGGGATGTCGGAGCAGTTCTTC,CASSQGPSGMSEQFF
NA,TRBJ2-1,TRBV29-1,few,TGCAGCGTTGTTTTCGGGCCTGAGCAGTTCTTC,CSVVFGPEQFF
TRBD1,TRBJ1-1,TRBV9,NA,TGTGCCAGCAGCGATACAGGGGGAGGAACTGAAGCTTTCTTT,CASSDTGGGTEAFF
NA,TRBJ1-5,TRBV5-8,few,TGTGCCAGCAGCTTGGAAGGGAGTCGAAATCAGCCCCAGCATTTT,CASSLEGSRNQPQHF
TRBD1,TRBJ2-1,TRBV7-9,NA,TGTGCCAGCAGCTCCGGGACAGGGCTGGATGAGCAGTTCTTC,CASSSGTGLDEQFF
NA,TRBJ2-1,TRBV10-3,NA,TGTGCCATCAGTGATCCAGGGAAGTTAGGCGAGCAGTTCTTC,CAISDPGKLGEQFF
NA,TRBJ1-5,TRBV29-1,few,TGCAGCGTTAGAGGGGTCGGGCAGCCCCAGCATTTT,CSVRGVGQPQHF
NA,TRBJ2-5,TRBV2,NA,TGTGCCAGCAGTGAAGAGGTGGGCAAGACCCAGTACTTC,CASSEEVGKTQYF
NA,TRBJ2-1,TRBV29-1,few,TGCAGCGTTGTGTTTGTCGGCGATGAGCAGTTCTTC,CSVVFVGDEQFF
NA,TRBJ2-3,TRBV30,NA,TGTGCCTGGAGTGTACTCGGATACACAGATACGCAGTATTTT,CAWSVLGYTDTQYF
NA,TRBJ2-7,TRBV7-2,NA,TGTGCCAGCAGCTCCAGCGACATGCTGACCTCCTACGAGCAGTACTTC,CASSSSDMLTSYEQYF
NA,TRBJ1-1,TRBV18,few,TGTGCCAGCTCCACCCGGAACACTGAAGCTTTCTTT,CASSTRNTEAFF
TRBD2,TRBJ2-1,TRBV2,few,TGTGCCAGCAGCCCCTCGGGGGGGAACTACAATGAGCAGTTCTTC,CASSPSGGNYNEQFF
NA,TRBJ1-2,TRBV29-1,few,TGCAGCGTTGAAGATTCTATACCCTCCGGGACCTTGGGGGGCTACACCTTC,CSVEDSIPSGTLGGYTF
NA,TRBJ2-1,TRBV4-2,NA,TGTGCCAGCAGCCAAGAAGGGCTGTACAATGAGCAGTTCTTC,CASSQEGLYNEQFF
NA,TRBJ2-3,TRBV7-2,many,TGTGCCAGCAGCTCTTCCCCAACGGAGGCGCAGTATTTT,CASSSSPTEAQYF
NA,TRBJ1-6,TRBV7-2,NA,TGTGCCAGCAGCTTACAACAGGATAATTCACCCCTCCACTTT,CASSLQQDNSPLHF
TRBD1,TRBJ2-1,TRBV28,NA,TGTGCCAGCGTTTACCAGGGGGCAGGGTATGAGCAGTTCTTC,CASVYQGAGYEQFF
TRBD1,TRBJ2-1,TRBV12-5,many,TGTGCTAGTTCGCCCGGACAGGGAAATGTCGACGAGCAGTTCTTC,CASSPGQGNVDEQFF
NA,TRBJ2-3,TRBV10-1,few,TGCGCCAGCAGTGGACAACTCCCCAGCTTAGGCACAGATACGCAGTATTTT,CASSGQLPSLGTDTQYF
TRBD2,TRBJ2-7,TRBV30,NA,TGTGCCTGGAGTGTAGCGGGAGGTTTGGAGCAGTACTTC,CAWSVAGGLEQYF
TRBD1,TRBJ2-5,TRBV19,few,TGTGCCACTCGACAGGGAGAGACCCAGTACTTC,CATRQGETQYF
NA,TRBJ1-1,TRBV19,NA,TGTGCCAGTAGTTACCGGACTGCGAACACTGAAGCTTTCTTT,CASSYRTANTEAFF
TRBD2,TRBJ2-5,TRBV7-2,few,TGTGCCAGCAGCCCAGTCGGGACTAGCGGGAAGAGCGGAGAGACCCAGTACTTC,CASSPVGTSGKSGETQYF
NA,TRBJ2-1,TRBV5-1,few,TGCGCCAGCAGCTTGGCATCTAGTGGGTACAATGAGCAGTTCTTC,CASSLASSGYNEQFF
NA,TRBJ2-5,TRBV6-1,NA,TGTGCCAGCAACCGACTAGGGGTGGAGACCCAGTACTTC,CASNRLGVETQYF
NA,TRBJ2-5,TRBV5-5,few,TGTGCCAGCAGCTTGGGACAGCCCCCCCGGGAGACCCAGTACTTC,CASSLGQPPRETQYF
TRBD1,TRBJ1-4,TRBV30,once,TGTGCCTGGAGTAGGGACAGGGTAACAACTAATGAAAAACTGTTTTTT,CAWSRDRVTTNEKLFF
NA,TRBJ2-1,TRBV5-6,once,TGTGCCAGCAGGGGGTTCAATGAGCAGTTCTTC,CASRGFNEQFF
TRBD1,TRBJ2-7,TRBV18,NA,TGTGCCAGCTCACCTCCCGGGACAGGGATGGGCGAGCAGTACTTC,CASSPPGTGMGEQYF
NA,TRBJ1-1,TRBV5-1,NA,TGCGCCAGCAGCCCTCAAGGGCAGAACACTGAAGCTTTCTTT,CASSPQGQNTEAFF
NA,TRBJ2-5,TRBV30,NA,TGTGCCTGGAATCCCCAGGGTTCCGGAGAGACCCAGTACTTC,CAWNPQGSGETQYF
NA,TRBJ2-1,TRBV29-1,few,TGCAGCGACCTAAGAGGTGAGCAGTTCTTC,CSDLRGEQFF
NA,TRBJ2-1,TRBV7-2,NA,TGTGCCAGCAGCCTGCTAGCGAGCTCCTACAATGAGCAGTTCTTC,CASSLLASSYNEQFF
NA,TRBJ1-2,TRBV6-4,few,TGTGCCAGCAGTGACTCGAATAGGGGCAGGGCCTATGGCTACACCTTC,CASSDSNRGRAYGYTF
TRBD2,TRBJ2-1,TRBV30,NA,TGTGCCTGGAGCCCGGTTCGGCGGGGGGGCCGCAATGAGCAGTTCTTC,CAWSPVRRGGRNEQFF
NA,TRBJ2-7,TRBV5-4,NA,TGTGCCAGCAGCCCCGGAGGGTGGGCCGAGCAGTACTTC,CASSPGGWAEQYF
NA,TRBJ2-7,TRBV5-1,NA,TGCGCCAGCAGCTCTGTACAGGGCATCAGCGAGCAGTACTTC,CASSSVQGISEQYF
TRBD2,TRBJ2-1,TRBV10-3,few,TGTGCCATCAGTGAGCGGGGGGACCCGGGGGTCTTC,CAISERGDPGVF
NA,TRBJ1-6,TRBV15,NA,TGTGCCACCAGCAACAGGGTTTTGATCGTTAATTCACCCCTCCACTTT,CATSNRVLIVNSPLHF
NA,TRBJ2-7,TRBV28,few,TGTGCCAGCAGCCTGGAGGGGGCGGCCTACGAGCAGTACTTC,CASSLEGAAYEQYF
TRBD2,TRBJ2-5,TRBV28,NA,TGTGCCAGCAGTTTGGGCTCTAGCGGGAACCAAGAGACCCAGTACTTC,CASSLGSSGNQETQYF
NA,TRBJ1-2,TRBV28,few,TGTGCCAGCAGTTCCGCCCCTGCTAACTATGGCTACACCTTC,CASSSAPANYGYTF
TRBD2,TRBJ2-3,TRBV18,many,TGTGCCAGCTCACTACGCGGACTAGCGGGAGAATCCACAGATACGCAGTATTTT,CASSLRGLAGESTDTQYF
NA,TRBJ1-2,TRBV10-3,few,TGTGCCATCACCGACGACAACTATGGCTACACCTTC,CAITDDNYGYTF
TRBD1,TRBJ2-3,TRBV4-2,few,TGTGCCAGCAGCCTCCAGCAGGGGGCGGACACAGATACGCAGTATTTT,CASSLQQGADTDTQYF
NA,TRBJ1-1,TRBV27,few,TGTGCCAGCAGTTCAGACAGGTATGAGGTCCAAGCTTTCTTT,CASSSDRYEVQAFF
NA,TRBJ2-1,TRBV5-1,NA,TGCGCCAGCAGCTTGTTCTCCAATGAGCAGTTCTTC,CASSLFSNEQFF
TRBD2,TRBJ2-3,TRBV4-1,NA,TGCGCCAGCAACGGGGGGGCCTTTCTCACAGATACGCAGTATTTT,CASNGGAFLTDTQYF
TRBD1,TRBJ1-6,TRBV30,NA,TGTGCCTGTACAAGACAGGGTTCCACCTATAATTCACCCCTCCACTTT,CACTRQGSTYNSPLHF
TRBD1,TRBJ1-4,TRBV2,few,TGTGCCAGCAGTGAAGAAGGGACAGGGAGGGAAAAACTGTTTTTT,CASSEEGTGREKLFF
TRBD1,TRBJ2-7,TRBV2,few,TGTGCCAGCAGGCGAGCCCTCACAGGGGGCCACGAGCAGTACTTC,CASRRALTGGHEQYF
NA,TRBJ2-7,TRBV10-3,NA,TGTGCCATCAGTGAGTCGTACTACGAGCAGTACTTC,CAISESYYEQYF
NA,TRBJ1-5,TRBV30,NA,TGTGCCTGGAGTGTTGGACTAGGCGGGCAGCCCCAGCATTTT,CAWSVGLGGQPQHF
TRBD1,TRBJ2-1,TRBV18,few,TGTGCCAGCTCACCTTCCGGGACAGGGGGCAATGAGCAGTTCTTC,CASSPSGTGGNEQFF
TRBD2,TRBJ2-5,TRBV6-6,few,TGTGCCAGCAGCTTCGAGCGGGGCCAAGAGACCCAGTACTTC,CASSFERGQETQYF
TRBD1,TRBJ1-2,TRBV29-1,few,TGCAGCGTAGAGGTCGGACAGGGTCGAGGCTACACCTTC,CSVEVGQGRGYTF